This TCR beta chain emerged from a study of identical twins (dated by TCRdb to the mid-2010s). In the study overall: To test whether fetal clonotypes persist, the study used deep sequencing on TCR alpha and beta repertoires from monozygotic twins, unrelated adults of various ages, and cord blood. Replicate twin experiments were performed at different times using different library preparation protocols to rule out contamination.

Points on this clonotype: No cognate antigen has been identified for it. Base qualities are not recorded, but no much larger clone differs from it by a single base.

Every donor in the study was a healthy Caucasian. Miltenyi CD45RO+ enrichment and human naive T-cell isolation kits were used to isolate memory (CD45RO+) and naive T cells from PBMC. Results the study describes overall, beyond this receptor: Because the same donors could not be followed over many years, the conclusions depended on cross-sectional statistical analysis. Zero-insertion analyses could be partly confounded by invariant T cells such as MAIT and iNKT, though diverse VJ usage argued against such confounding for most clonotypes. In monozygotic twins, recombination models systematically underestimated out-of-frame TCR alpha sharing, but the models matched the sharing seen between unrelated individuals. A weaker excess of twin sharing was found in beta out-of-frame sequences because the signal-to-noise ratio was lowered by fewer shared sequences. Fewer insertions were carried by abundant cord blood beta clonotypes; a weaker similar trend was observed in young adult naive repertoires, while no such trend was observed in memory repertoires. Compared with coincidental sharing between unrelated individuals, out-of-frame TCR alpha sequences shared between twins showed an excess of sequences with low generation probability.

From the germline V gene (reference sequence), CDR1 is DFQATT and CDR2 is SNEGSKA. Counted from cysteine to phenylalanine, this CDR3 has 14 amino acids. Left in the record is the CDR3 DNA by itself, 42 bases read in frame from the first base. Cut back by 3 bases and 3 bases, the V and J ends lie 13 bases apart. Library preparation was by 5' RACE. The run used an Illumina HiSeq 2000. A universal primer binding site was introduced by template switching, and a unique molecular identifier was present in the final cDNA, enabling accurate counting of TCR cDNA molecules. First-strand cDNA for TCR alpha and beta chains was synthesized from specific primers in the conserved constant-segment region. To control for contamination, every cDNA library carried two barcodes: a SMART-Mk sample barcode plus Illumina barcodes. Two successive PCR steps introduced TruSeq adapter sequences along with Illumina sample barcodes. Sequencing of the TCR alpha and beta cDNA libraries was done on the Illumina HiSeq platform using custom primers. The paper's processing steps were these. MiGEC processed the raw reads to extract unique molecular identifiers, while MiXCR was used to determine the CDR3 positions. Recombination models were inferred per individual with the repgenHMM and IGoR tools using an EM algorithm. Shared clonotypes were analyzed with the tcR package in R, and sharing was normalized by the product of cloneset sizes. To study raw recombination without the effects of thymic and clonal selection, out-of-frame nonproductive sequences were analyzed. TCRdb trimmed the raw reads at Q25, called clones with MiXCR and kept productive beta chains. Entries that share a CDR3 protein sequence are merged under the most common genes and DNA. TCRdb's processing, not the study's, gives the V and J calls here. This sample gives 200,000 to 250,000 distinct CDR3 sequences in total; over 12% of them show up just once. Of the sample, around 9.5% falls within the top ten clones.

The sequencing sample was made of memory (CD45RO+) T cells sorted from blood. The intended sense of this specimen's cell subset or site label: CD45RO+ enriched T cells. The TCR originated in a woman younger than 35 in good health. Recombination linked TRBV20-1 to TRBJ2-3; the D gene remains uncertain. CDR3 region: CSASSRVGTDTQYF. DNA sequence: TGCAGTGCTAGTTCGAGAGTCGGGACAGATACGCAGTATTTT.